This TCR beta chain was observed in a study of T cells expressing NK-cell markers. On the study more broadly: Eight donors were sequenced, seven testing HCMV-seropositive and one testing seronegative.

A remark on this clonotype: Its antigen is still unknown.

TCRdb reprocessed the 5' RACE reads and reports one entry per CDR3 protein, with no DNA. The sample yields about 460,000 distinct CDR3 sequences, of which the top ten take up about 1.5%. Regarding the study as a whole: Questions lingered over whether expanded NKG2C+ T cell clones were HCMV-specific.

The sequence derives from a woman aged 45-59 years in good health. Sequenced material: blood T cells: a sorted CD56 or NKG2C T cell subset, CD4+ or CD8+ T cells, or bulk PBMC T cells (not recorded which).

CDR3 loop: CASSQGVGKLTDTQYF. The rearrangement links TRBV3-1 to TRBJ2-3. Germline V lookup: CDR1 LGHDT, CDR2 YNNKEL (reference sequence). CDR3 size: 16 residues.